This T cell receptor beta chain was recorded in a study of T-cell reconstitution after alpha-beta-depleted transplantation in children. Unique molecular identifiers were incorporated into the prepared TCRbeta library. TCRdb reanalysed the PCR reads using MiXCR and keeps one entry per CDR3 protein. The sample yields about 16,000 distinct CDR3 sequences, 7.7% seen once. This clonotype was seen only a few times. The CDR3 runs 15 residues. CDR1 MDHEN and CDR2 SYDVKM come from the germline V gene. V lost 2 bases and J lost 2; bases outside the gene matches: 2. Material: PBMCs, mostly from graft donor cells, obtained 60 days after TCRalphabeta/CD19-depleted stem cell transplant. The J gene is TRBJ2-7, the V gene TRBV28; 11 bases are a match to TRBD1. The sequence was obtained from a boy younger than two who had a stem cell transplant for Wiskott-Aldrich syndrome, so the T cells may come from the graft donor. The CDR3 spells CASSLTGQGAYEQYF. The CDR3 DNA follows: TGTGCCAGCAGTTTAACGGGACAGGGGGCCTACGAGCAGTACTTC. The whole variable domain, remainder taken from reference TRBV28 and TRBJ2-7, is DVKVTQSSRYLVKRTGEKVFLECVQDMDHENMFWYRQDPGLGLRLIYFSYDVKMKEKGDIPEGYSVSREKKERFSLILESASTNQTSMYLCASSLTGQGAYEQYFGPGTRLTVT.